This entry concerns a single TCR beta chain. The source of the sample is a study of blood T cell repertoires in COVID-19. The overall study: Acute and convalescent COVID-19 samples came from the United States, Italy and Spain.

Per the authors' pipeline: The authors estimated nucleated cell counts from reference gene primer amplification. Clones were read by immunoSEQ multiplex PCR, and TCRdb kept only the in-frame ones, dropping some. D and trimming come from the DNA, and the V and J calls and clone size come from that table. The profile shows about 120,000 clones, around 82% of them singletons. J lost 4 bases, V lost 0 bases, and 7 bases had no gene match. Germline CDR1 is MGHRA and CDR2 is YSYEKL. This CDR3 contains 17 residues. This TCR came from a human donor in a cohort sampled during active COVID-19. V is TRBV4-1 and J is TRBJ1-5; 9 bases agree with TRBD1. The sample consisted of peripheral blood. Here the CDR3 reads CASSQDPGQGRNQPQHF. The CDR3, as DNA: TGCGCCAGCAGCCAAGATCCTGGACAGGGGCGGAATCAGCCCCAGCATTTT.